What follows is one T cell receptor beta chain and its context. Some clones are missing from TCRdb's copy, which holds only in-frame ones; the method was immunoSEQ multiplex PCR. Of fewer than 70,000 clones in the sample, around 90% were seen once. This sample was included in a study of chemoradiotherapy in HPV16-positive cancers. The specimen was blood, collected from a patient who underwent chemoradiotherapy. This TCR derives from a human donor with HPV-associated anogenital cancer.

As DNA, the CDR3 is TGCGCCAGCAGCTCCACCACAGATACGCAGTATTTT. Translating gives CASSSTTDTQYF. The chain recombines TRBV5-1 with TRBJ2-3; D not resolved. V was shortened by 3 bases and J by 2 bases, with 4 bases between the two germline ends. From germline, CDR1 is SGHRS and CDR2 YFSETQ. The CDR3 is 12 amino acids.